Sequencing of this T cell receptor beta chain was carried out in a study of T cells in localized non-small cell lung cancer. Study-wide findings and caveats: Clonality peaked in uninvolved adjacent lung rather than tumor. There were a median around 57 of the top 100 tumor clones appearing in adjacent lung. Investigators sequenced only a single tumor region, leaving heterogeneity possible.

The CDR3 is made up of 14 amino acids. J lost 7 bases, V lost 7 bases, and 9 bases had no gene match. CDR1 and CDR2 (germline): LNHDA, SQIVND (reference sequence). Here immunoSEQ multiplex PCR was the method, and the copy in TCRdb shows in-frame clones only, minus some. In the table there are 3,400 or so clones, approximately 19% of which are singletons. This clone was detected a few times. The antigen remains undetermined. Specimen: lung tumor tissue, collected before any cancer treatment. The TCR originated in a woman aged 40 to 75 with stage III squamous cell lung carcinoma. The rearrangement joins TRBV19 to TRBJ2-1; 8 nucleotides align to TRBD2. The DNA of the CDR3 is TGTGCCAGTATAGCGGGACCTGGGCCTAATGAGCAGTTCTTC. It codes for CASIAGPGPNEQFF.